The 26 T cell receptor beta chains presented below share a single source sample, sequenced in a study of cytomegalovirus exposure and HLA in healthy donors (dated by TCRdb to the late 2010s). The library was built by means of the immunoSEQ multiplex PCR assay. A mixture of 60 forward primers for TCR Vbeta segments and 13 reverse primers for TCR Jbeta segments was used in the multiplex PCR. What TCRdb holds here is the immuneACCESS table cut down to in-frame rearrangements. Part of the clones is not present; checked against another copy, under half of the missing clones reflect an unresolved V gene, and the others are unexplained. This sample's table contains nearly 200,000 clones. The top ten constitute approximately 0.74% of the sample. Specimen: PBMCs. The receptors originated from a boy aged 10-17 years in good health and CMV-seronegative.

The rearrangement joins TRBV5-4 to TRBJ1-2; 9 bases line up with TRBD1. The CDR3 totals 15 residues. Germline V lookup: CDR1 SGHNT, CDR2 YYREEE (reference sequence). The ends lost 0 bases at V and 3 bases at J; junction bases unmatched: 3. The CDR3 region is CASSLVQGADYGYTF. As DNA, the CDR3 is TGTGCCAGCAGCTTGGTACAGGGGGCTGACTATGGCTACACCTTC.

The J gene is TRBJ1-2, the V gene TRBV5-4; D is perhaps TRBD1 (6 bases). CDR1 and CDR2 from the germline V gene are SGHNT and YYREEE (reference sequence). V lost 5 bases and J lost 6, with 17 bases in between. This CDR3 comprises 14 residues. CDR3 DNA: TGTGCCAGCAGGGTACAGGGTCTTAATGATGGCTACACCTTC. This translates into CASRVQGLNDGYTF.

CDR3 nucleotide sequence: TGTGCCAGCAGTTATCCCGGGACAGGGACTTTGGGAAACACCATATATTTT. It codes for CASSYPGTGTLGNTIYF. This chain links TRBV28 with TRBJ1-3; 9 positions agree with TRBD1. J was trimmed by 4 bases and V by 4 bases; bases with no gene match: 11. Germline V gene sequence: CDR1 MDHEN, CDR2 SYDVKM. The CDR3 length is 17 residues.

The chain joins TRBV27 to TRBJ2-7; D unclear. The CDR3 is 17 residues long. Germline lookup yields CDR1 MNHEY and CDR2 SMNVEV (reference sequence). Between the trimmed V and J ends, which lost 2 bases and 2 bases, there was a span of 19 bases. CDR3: CASSLIGTMTSTYEQYF. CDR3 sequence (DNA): TGTGCCAGCAGTTTAATTGGTACCATGACATCGACCTACGAGCAGTACTTC.

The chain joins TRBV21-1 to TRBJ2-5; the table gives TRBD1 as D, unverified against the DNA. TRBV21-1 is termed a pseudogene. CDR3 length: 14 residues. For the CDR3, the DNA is TGTGCCAGCAGGCGCCGACAGGGACAAGAGACCCAGTACTTC. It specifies CASRRRQGQETQYF.

The chain's CDR3 is CSVDSNYEQYF. The CDR3 DNA is TGCAGCGTGGACAGTAACTACGAGCAGTACTTC. The V call is TRBV29-1, the J call TRBJ2-7; tentative D call: TRBD1 (6 bases). V lost 6 bases and J 3 bases, leaving 9 bases between the germline ends. The CDR3 is 11 residues long. Germline loops: CDR1 SQVTM, CDR2 ANQGSEA.

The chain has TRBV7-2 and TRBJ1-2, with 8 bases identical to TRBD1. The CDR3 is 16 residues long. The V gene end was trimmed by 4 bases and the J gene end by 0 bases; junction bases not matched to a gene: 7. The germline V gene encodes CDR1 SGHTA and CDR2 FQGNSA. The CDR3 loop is CASSSGQGGPNYGYTF. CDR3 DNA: TGTGCCAGCAGCTCAGGACAGGGTGGCCCTAACTATGGCTACACCTTC.

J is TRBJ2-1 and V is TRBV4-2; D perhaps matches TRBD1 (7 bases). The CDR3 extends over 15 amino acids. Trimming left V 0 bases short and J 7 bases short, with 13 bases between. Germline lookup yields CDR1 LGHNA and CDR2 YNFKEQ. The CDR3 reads CASSQEEGAQNEQFF. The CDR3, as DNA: TGTGCCAGCAGCCAAGAGGAGGGGGCGCAGAATGAGCAGTTCTTC.

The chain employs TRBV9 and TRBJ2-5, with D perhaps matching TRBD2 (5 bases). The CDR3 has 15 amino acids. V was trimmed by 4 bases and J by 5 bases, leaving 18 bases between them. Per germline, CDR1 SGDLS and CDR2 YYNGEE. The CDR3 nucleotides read TGTGCCAGCAGCCAAAAGAGAGGGAGCCAGGAGACCCAGTACTTC. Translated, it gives CASSQKRGSQETQYF.

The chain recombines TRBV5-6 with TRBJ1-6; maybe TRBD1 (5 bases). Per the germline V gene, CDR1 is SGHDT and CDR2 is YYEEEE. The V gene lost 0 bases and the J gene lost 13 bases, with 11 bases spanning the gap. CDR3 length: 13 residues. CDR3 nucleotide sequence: TGTGCCAGCAGCTTGGTCAGAGCAGGGCCCCTCCACTTT. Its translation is CASSLVRAGPLHF.

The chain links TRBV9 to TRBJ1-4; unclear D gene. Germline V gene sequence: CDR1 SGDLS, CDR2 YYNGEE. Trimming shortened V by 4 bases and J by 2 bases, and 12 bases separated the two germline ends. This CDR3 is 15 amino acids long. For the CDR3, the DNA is TGTGCCAGCAGCCCCCGGTTATCGACTAATGAAAAACTGTTTTTT. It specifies CASSPRLSTNEKLFF.

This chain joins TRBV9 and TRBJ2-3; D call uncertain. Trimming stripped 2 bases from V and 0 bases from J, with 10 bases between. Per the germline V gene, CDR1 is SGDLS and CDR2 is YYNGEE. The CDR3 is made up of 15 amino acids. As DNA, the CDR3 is TGTGCCAGCAGCGTTCTGTGGGCTAGCACAGATACGCAGTATTTT. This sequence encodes CASSVLWASTDTQYF.

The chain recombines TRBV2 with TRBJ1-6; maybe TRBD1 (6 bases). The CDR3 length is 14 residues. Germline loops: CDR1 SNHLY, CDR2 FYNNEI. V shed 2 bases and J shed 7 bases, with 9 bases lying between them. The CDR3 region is CASSERGANSPLHF. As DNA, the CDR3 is TGTGCCAGCAGTGAACGGGGGGCAAATTCACCCCTCCACTTT.

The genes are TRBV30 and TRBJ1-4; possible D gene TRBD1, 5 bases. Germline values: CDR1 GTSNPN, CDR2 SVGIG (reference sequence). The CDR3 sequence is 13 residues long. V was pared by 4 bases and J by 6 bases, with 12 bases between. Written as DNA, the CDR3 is TGTGCCTGGAACCGGGGGGTACATGAAAAACTGTTTTTT. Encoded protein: CAWNRGVHEKLFF.

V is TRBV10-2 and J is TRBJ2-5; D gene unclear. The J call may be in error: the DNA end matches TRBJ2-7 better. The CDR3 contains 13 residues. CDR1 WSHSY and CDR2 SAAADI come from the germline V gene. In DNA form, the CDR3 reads TGCGCCAGCAGTGAGTCGGTGTCGGTCGAGCAGTACTTC. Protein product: CASSESVSVEQYF.

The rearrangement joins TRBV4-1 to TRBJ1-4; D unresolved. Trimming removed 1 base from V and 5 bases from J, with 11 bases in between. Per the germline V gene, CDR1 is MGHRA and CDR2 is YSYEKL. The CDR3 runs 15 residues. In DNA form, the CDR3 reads TGCGCCAGCAGCCAAGTCCGCGGCCAGAATGAAAAACTGTTTTTT. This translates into CASSQVRGQNEKLFF.

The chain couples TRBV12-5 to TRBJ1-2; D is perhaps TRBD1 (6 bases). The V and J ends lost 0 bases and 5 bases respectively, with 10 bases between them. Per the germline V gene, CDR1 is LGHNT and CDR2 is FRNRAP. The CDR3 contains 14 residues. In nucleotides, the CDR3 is TGTGCTAGTGGTTTGGTCAGGGGTACTTATGGCTACACCTTC. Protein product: CASGLVRGTYGYTF.

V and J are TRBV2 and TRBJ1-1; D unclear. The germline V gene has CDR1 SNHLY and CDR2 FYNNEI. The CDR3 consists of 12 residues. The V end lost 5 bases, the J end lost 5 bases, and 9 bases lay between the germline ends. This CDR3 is CASSRGWTEAFF. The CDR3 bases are TGTGCCAGCAGTAGAGGGTGGACTGAAGCTTTCTTT.

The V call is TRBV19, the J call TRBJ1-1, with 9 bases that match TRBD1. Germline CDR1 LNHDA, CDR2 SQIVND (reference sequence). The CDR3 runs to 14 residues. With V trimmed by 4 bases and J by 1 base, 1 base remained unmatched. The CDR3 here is CASSRDRANTEAFF. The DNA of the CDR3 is TGTGCCAGTAGTAGGGACAGGGCGAACACTGAAGCTTTCTTT.

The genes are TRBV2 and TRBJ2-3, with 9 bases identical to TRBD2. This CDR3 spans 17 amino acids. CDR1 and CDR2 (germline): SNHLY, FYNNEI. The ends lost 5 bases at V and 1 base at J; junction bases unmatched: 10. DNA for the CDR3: TGTGCCAGCAGTCCAATAGGGTCTAGCGGGGGCACAGATACGCAGTATTTT. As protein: CASSPIGSSGGTDTQYF.

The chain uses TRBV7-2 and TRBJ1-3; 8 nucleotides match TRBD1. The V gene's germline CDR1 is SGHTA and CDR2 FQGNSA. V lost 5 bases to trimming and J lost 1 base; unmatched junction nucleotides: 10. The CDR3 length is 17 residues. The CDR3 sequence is CASSPRDRRTSGNTIYF. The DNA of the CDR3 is TGTGCCAGCAGCCCACGGGACAGGCGAACTTCTGGAAACACCATATATTTT.

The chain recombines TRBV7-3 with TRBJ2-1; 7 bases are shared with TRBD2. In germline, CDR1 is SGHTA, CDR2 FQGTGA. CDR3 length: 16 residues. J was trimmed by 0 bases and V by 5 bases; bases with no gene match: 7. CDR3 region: CASSPTRGSSYNEQFF. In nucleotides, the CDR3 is TGTGCCAGCAGCCCGACGCGGGGGAGCTCCTACAATGAGCAGTTCTTC.

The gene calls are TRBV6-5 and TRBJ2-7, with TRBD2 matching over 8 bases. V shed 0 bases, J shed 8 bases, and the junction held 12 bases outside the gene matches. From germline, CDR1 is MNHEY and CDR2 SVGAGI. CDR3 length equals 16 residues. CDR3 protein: CASSYSDSGGPEQQYF. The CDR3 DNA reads TGTGCCAGCAGTTACTCAGACTCGGGGGGGCCAGAGCAGCAGTACTTC.

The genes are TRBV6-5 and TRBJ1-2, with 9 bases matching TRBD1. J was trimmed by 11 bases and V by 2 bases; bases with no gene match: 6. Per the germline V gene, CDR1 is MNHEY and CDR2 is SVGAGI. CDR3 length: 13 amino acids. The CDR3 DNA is TGTGCCAGCAGTTACCACTGGGGACAGGGTTACACCTTC. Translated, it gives CASSYHWGQGYTF.

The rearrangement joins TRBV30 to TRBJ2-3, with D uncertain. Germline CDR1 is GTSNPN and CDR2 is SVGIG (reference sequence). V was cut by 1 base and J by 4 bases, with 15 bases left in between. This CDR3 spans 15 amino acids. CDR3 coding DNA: TGTGCCTGGAGTGCTCCCTCCTCCCCTCCAGATACGCAGTATTTT. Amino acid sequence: CAWSAPSSPPDTQYF. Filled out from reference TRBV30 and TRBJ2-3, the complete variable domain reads SQTIHQWPATLVQPVGSPLSLECTVEGTSNPNLYWYRQAAGRGLQLLFYSVGIGQISSEVPQNLSASRPQDRQFILSSKKLLLSDSGFYLCAWSAPSSPPDTQYFGPGTRLTVL.

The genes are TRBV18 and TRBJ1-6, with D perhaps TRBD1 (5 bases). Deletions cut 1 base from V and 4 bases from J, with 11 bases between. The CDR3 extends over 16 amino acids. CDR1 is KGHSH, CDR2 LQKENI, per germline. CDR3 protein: CASSPLDIQYNSPLHF. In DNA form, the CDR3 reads TGTGCCAGCTCACCACTGGACATTCAATATAATTCACCCCTCCACTTT.